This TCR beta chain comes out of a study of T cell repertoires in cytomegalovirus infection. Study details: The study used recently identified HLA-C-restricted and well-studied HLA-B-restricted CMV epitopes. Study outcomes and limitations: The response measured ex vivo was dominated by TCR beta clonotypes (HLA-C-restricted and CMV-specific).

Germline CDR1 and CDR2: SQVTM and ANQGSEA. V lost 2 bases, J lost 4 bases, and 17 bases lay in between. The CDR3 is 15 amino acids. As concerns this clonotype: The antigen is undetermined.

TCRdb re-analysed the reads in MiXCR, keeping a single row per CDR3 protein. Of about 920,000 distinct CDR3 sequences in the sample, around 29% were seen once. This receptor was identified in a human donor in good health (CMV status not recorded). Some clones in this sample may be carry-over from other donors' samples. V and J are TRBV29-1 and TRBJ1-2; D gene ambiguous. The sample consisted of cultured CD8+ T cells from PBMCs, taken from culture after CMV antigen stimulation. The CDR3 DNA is TGCAGCGTTGAATCCCCCAAGGGATCGTCCTATGGCTACACCTTC. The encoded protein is CSVESPKGSSYGYTF.